What follows is one TCR beta chain and its context. Its antigen remains unknown. One junction end does not reproduce the germline sequence, and a read error may be involved. An approximately 220 ng quantity of DNA, 30,000 to 35,000 T cell genomes, went into the sorted-subset replicate PCRs. Generated by immunoSEQ multiplex PCR, the TCRdb table keeps only in-frame clones and is missing some. The sample has a few million clones, 95% seen once; the top ten hold around 0.13%. This entry belongs to a study of shared clonotypes between healthy human individuals. Study outcomes and limitations: Generation probability values for non-shared clonotypes were lower than those for clonotypes shared by all four donors. Clonotype sharing across a few donors was observed for around 5% of naive CD4 clonotypes.

The specimen was naive CD4+ T cells sorted from blood. Subset specified: CD45RA+ positively selected. This TCR came from a man between 18 and 29 years old in good health.

CDR3 region: CASSPRSGANTEAFF. The CDR3 DNA reads as TGTGCCAGCTCGCCACGCTCGGGAGCGAACACTGAAGCTTTCTTT. V gene TRBV18 combines with J gene TRBJ1-1; D uncertain. CDR1 is KGHSH and CDR2 is LQKENI in the germline V gene. The CDR3 contains 15 residues.